This T cell receptor beta chain was recorded in a study of monozygotic twins with inflammatory bowel disease. Study-wide points: The analysis yielded no support for one strong signal or clonotype associated with IBD. Compared with healthy co-twins, IBD patients showed reduced TCRbeta repertoire diversity by inverse Simpson. Versus healthy twins, IBD patients showed fewer clonotypes shared with others, especially with disease activity.

From germline, CDR1 is LNHNV and CDR2 YYDKDF (reference sequence). The CDR3 covers 16 residues. About this clonotype: The antigen remains unidentified.

Making each TCR library took 3,500 to 4,500 ng of total RNA. TCRdb reanalyzed the 5' RACE reads, giving one entry per CDR3 protein sequence and no DNA. The listing contains approximately 300,000 distinct CDR3 sequences. Sequenced input: blood. V gene TRBV15 combines with J gene TRBJ2-1; the D call from TCRdb, TRBD2, cannot be confirmed without DNA. This receptor was identified in a human donor with ulcerative colitis or Crohn's disease, or a healthy co-twin of an affected twin (not recorded which). The CDR3 sequence is CATSSLGLAGYNEQFF.